This TCR beta chain comes out of a study of blood T cell repertoires in COVID-19. The CDR3 runs 17 residues. Germline CDR1 is KGHDR and CDR2 is SFDVKD. After removal of 2 bases from V and 4 bases from J, the junction contained 5 bases not matched to a gene. TCRdb's table, derived via immunoSEQ multiplex PCR, lists solely in-frame clones and lacks some. The table has 110,000 to 150,000 clones, about four fifths seen once. This sequence was found in a man aged 35 to 55 with acute COVID-19. V is TRBV24-1 and J is TRBJ2-3; TRBD2 matches at 13 bases. What was sequenced was PBMCs or T cells enriched from blood (not recorded which). DNA for the CDR3: TGTGCCACCAGTGATTGGGAGGGACTAGCGGGACCAGATACGCAGTATTTT. As protein: CATSDWEGLAGPDTQYF.